This T cell receptor (beta chain) emerged from a study of blood T cell repertoires in COVID-19. Study at large: Sources were T cells, B-cell-depleted T cells, or PBMCs; the material itself was cDNA or gDNA.

Trimming removed 4 bases at V and 12 bases at J, with 22 bases between. From germline, CDR1 is LNHNV and CDR2 YYDKDF (reference sequence). CDR3 length equals 16 residues. Assay: immunoSEQ multiplex PCR; the TCRdb copy retains only in-frame clones and omits some. The sample includes about 140,000 clones, 84% of them seen just once. The TCR sequence derives from a man aged 40-55 years with acute COVID-19. This chain links TRBV15 with TRBJ2-6; D remains ambiguous. The sample consisted of PBMCs or T cells enriched from blood (not recorded which). CDR3 coding DNA: TGTGCCACCAGCACCCTTCCCCTATATGGTCCTAGCGTCCTGACTTTC. This sequence encodes CATSTLPLYGPSVLTF.